This TCR beta chain was sequenced for a study of Ad26.COV2.S vaccination and SARS-CoV-2 variants. Study-wide points: Once vaccination had occurred, spike-specific CD8+ and CD4+ T cell responses reportedly showed substantial breadth. Measurement of non-spike TCR breadth gave similar results in vaccine and placebo recipients.

Clones were sequenced by immunoSEQ multiplex PCR, and TCRdb holds only the in-frame ones, with some missing. The sample contains approximately 460,000 clones, roughly nine tenths of which appear only once. The treatment: some 20 received Ad26.COV2.S at low or high dose, single or two shots; about 5 received placebo; per-sample allocation not given. The samples were gathered on day 63 after the first injection of vaccine or placebo. Donation was by an adult aged 18-55 years who was in Boston. Remarks on this clone: Its antigen is unidentified.

V lost 4 bases to trimming and J lost 3 bases; unmatched junction nucleotides: 6. The CDR3 covers 14 residues. Germline values: CDR1 SGDLS, CDR2 YYNGEE. The sequencing used peripheral blood, collected in a trial of Ad26.COV2.S vaccine versus placebo. The receptor was derived from a person between 18 and 65 years old who received the Ad26.COV2.S COVID-19 vaccine or a placebo. J is TRBJ2-7 and V is TRBV9; 8 bases are a match to TRBD2. The CDR3 is CASSSSGSFYEQYF. CDR3 DNA sequence: TGTGCCAGCAGCTCGAGCGGGAGCTTCTACGAGCAGTACTTC.